This T cell receptor beta chain is drawn from a study of shared clonotypes between healthy human individuals. Study findings and constraints: Compared with memory subsets, naive subsets generally had larger estimated richness. Sharing across a few donors was seen in 4% to 6.5% of naive CD4 clonotypes. Sampling covered blood only; tissue repertoires likely differ.

The deep-level immunoSEQ assay was used. Method: immunoSEQ multiplex PCR; TCRdb's copy keeps in-frame clones and lacks some. Found here are millions of clones, around nine tenths of them singletons; the top ten hold more than 0.12%. Between the trimmed V and J ends, which lost 2 bases and 10 bases, there was a span of 9 bases. Germline V gene sequence: CDR1 SGHVS, CDR2 FQNEAQ. CDR3 length: 13 amino acids. Comments on this clone: As yet, its antigen is unknown.

The TCR comes from a man between 18 and 29 years old in good health. Sample: naive CD4+ T cells sorted from blood. Subset indicated: CD45RA+ positively selected. The rearrangement joins TRBV7-8 to TRBJ1-6, with no clear D. The CDR3 loop is CASSLKVDSPLHF. DNA for the CDR3: TGTGCCAGCAGCTTAAAGGTGGACTCACCCCTCCACTTT.